A selection of T cell receptor beta chains follows, all from one sample in a study of early T cells in non-severe SARS-CoV-2 infection. TCRdb re-called the 5' RACE reads with MiXCR, one entry per CDR3 protein. Seen here are approximately 27,000 distinct CDR3 sequences, about 4.2% observed once, and the top ten hold around 10%. The sequencing sample was made of whole blood. Receptors were obtained from an adult who was a healthcare worker with PCR-confirmed SARS-CoV-2 infection or an uninfected control (not recorded which). Each CDR3 is given with its conserved first and last residue. A D gene is named only where the DNA matches it firmly. A row's size may be missing; if present it is once, few, many or a size class.

cdr3_aa cdr3_nt j_call d_call clone_size v_call
CASSPRSRTVQETQYF TGTGCCAGCAGCCCTCGTTCGAGGACAGTCCAAGAGACCCAGTACTTC TRBJ2-5 . many TRBV5-6
CASSLTGGEKLFF TGTGCCAGCAGCTTAACAGGGGGAGAAAAACTGTTTTTT TRBJ1-4 TRBD1 . TRBV7-9
CASKTGTSLVDEQFF TGCGCCAGTAAGACCGGGACTAGTCTTGTCGATGAGCAGTTCTTC TRBJ2-1 TRBD2 . TRBV10-1
CASSQDQGLWNQPQHF TGTGCCAGCAGCCAAGATCAGGGGTTGTGGAATCAGCCCCAGCATTTT TRBJ1-5 . many TRBV3-1
CASSPQPSGANVLTF TGTGCCAGCTCACCACAACCCTCTGGGGCCAACGTCCTGACTTTC TRBJ2-6 . many TRBV18
CASSQVEGAGYEQYF TGTGCCAGCAGCCAAGTGGAGGGAGCTGGGTACGAGCAGTACTTC TRBJ2-7 . many TRBV3-1
CASSLGSPGNEQFF TGTGCCAGCAGCCTAGGGAGTCCGGGCAATGAGCAGTTCTTC TRBJ2-1 . many TRBV11-2
CASSPDGQVNQPQHF TGTGCCAGCTCCCCTGACGGACAGGTCAATCAGCCCCAGCATTTT TRBJ1-5 TRBD1 many TRBV18
CASSFGGSGDTQYF TGTGCCAGCAGTTTCGGGGGGTCGGGCGATACGCAGTATTTT TRBJ2-3 TRBD2 many TRBV12-3/TRBV12-4
CAWTYTAGLGNTIYF TGTGCCTGGACCTACACGGCGGGACTGGGAAACACCATATATTTT TRBJ1-3 . few TRBV30
CASSWSGGVRANEQFF TGTGCCAGCAGTTGGAGCGGAGGGGTAAGGGCAAATGAGCAGTTCTTC TRBJ2-1 . many TRBV27
CASSHLDRAEAFF TGTGCCAGCAGCCACCTAGACAGGGCAGAAGCTTTCTTT TRBJ1-1 TRBD1 few TRBV14
CAISPGLAGVGDTQYF TGTGCCATCAGCCCCGGTTTAGCGGGAGTTGGAGATACGCAGTATTTT TRBJ2-3 TRBD2 many TRBV10-3
CASRGTFPPNTGELFF TGTGCCAGCAGAGGGACATTCCCTCCGAACACCGGGGAGCTGTTTTTT TRBJ2-2 . medium-sized TRBV9
CASSPTGNEQYF TGTGCCAGCTCACCAACAGGGAATGAGCAGTACTTC TRBJ2-7 . . TRBV18
CASRLKRDSGGYTF TGTGCCAGCAGACTAAAAAGGGACTCAGGAGGCTACACCTTC TRBJ1-2 . many TRBV6-5
CSAVDNLGRPQHF TGCAGTGCCGTGGACAATTTAGGGCGGCCCCAGCATTTT TRBJ1-5 . many TRBV20-1
CASSQEGSRYF TGCGCCAGCAGCCAAGAAGGATCGAGGTACTTC TRBJ2-7 . few TRBV4-1
CASSSLGLAGGPSSYEQYF TGTGCCAGCAGCTCCCTAGGACTAGCGGGAGGGCCCAGCTCCTACGAGCAGTACTTC TRBJ2-7 TRBD2 many TRBV11-2
CSARTPGLAGINEQYF TGCAGTGCTCGCACGCCGGGACTAGCGGGGATTAACGAGCAGTACTTC TRBJ2-7 TRBD2 . TRBV20-1
CASSLTAAFGQFF TGTGCCAGCAGTTTAACGGCGGCATTTGGGCAGTTCTTC TRBJ2-1 . . TRBV12-3/TRBV12-4
CASSPDGSNYGYTF TGTGCCAGCAGTCCGGACGGGAGTAACTATGGCTACACCTTC TRBJ1-2 . . TRBV28
CASSLERTPYEQYF TGCGCCAGCAGCTTGGAGAGGACTCCCTACGAGCAGTACTTC TRBJ2-7 . medium-sized TRBV5-1
CAIGTRGDTQYF TGTGCCATCGGGACTAGGGGAGATACGCAGTATTTT TRBJ2-3 TRBD2 many TRBV10-3
CASSFRPPYEQYF TGTGCCAGCAGTTTTCGCCCCCCCTACGAGCAGTACTTC TRBJ2-7 . . TRBV27
CASSSQGANTEAFF TGCGCCAGCAGTTCCCAGGGGGCTAACACTGAAGCTTTCTTT TRBJ1-1 TRBD1 many TRBV10-2
CASSPTGGDTEAFF TGTGCCAGCTCACCGACAGGGGGGGACACTGAAGCTTTCTTT TRBJ1-1 TRBD1 many TRBV18
CASSQGLAPSEQFF TGTGCCAGCAGCCAAGGACTAGCGCCAAGTGAGCAGTTCTTC TRBJ2-1 TRBD2 . TRBV3-1
CASSFKTNTEAFF TGTGCCAGCAGTTTTAAGACTAACACTGAAGCTTTCTTT TRBJ1-1 . many TRBV12-3/TRBV12-4
CASTSTGELFF TGTGCCAGCACATCCACCGGGGAGCTGTTTTTT TRBJ2-2 . many TRBV2
CSARGLGDEQFF TGCAGTGCTAGAGGCCTAGGTGATGAGCAGTTCTTC TRBJ2-1 . many TRBV20-1
CASSPAGGGTDTQYF TGTGCCAGCAGCCCAGCGGGAGGGGGCACAGATACGCAGTATTTT TRBJ2-3 TRBD2 many TRBV7-3
CASRASTAGELFF TGTGCCAGCAGAGCGTCGACCGCCGGGGAGCTGTTTTTT TRBJ2-2 . few TRBV2
CASSPRAGNSPLHF TGTGCCAGCTCACCACGGGCGGGTAATTCACCCCTCCACTTT TRBJ1-6 . many TRBV18
CAWGYYGYTF TGTGCCTGGGGCTACTATGGCTACACCTTC TRBJ1-2 . many TRBV30
CASSRPAAKNIQYF TGTGCCAGTAGTCGCCCAGCGGCCAAAAACATTCAGTACTTC TRBJ2-4 . large TRBV19
CASSPEFSDGYTF TGTGCCAGCAGCCCAGAGTTCTCCGATGGCTACACCTTC TRBJ1-2 . many TRBV5-4
CASSSRGAGEETQYF TGTGCCAGCAGCTCCCGGGGAGCAGGAGAAGAGACCCAGTACTTC TRBJ2-5 . many TRBV5-4
CAISERWDLSYNEQFF TGTGCCATCAGTGAGAGGTGGGATTTATCCTACAATGAGCAGTTCTTC TRBJ2-1 . medium-sized TRBV10-3
CASSRPGTTSVGELFF TGTGCCAGCAGTCGTCCCGGGACTACCTCAGTGGGGGAGCTGTTTTTT TRBJ2-2 TRBD2 many TRBV28
CASAGQGSYEQYF TGTGCCAGCGCCGGCCAGGGCTCCTACGAGCAGTACTTC TRBJ2-7 . many TRBV7-2
CASSLGGSRQPQHF TGTGCCAGCAGTTTAGGGGGGAGTCGTCAGCCCCAGCATTTT TRBJ1-5 . few TRBV28
CATSVPGANVLTF TGTGCCACCAGTGTGCCTGGGGCCAACGTCCTGACTTTC TRBJ2-6 . many TRBV24-1
CASSYQSAESYGYTF TGTGCCAGCAGTTACCAGTCGGCGGAATCTTATGGCTACACCTTC TRBJ1-2 . many TRBV6-6
CASLRGPNTGELFF TGTGCCAGCCTCCGCGGCCCAAACACCGGGGAGCTGTTTTTT TRBJ2-2 . many TRBV5-6
CASGRSQGGFNEQFF TGTGCCAGCGGACGAAGCCAAGGGGGCTTCAATGAGCAGTTCTTC TRBJ2-1 TRBD1 many TRBV2
CSARLPLATPYEQYF TGCAGTGCTAGACTACCCCTAGCGACGCCCTACGAGCAGTACTTC TRBJ2-7 . many TRBV20-1
CTSSPLAGGQNIQYF TGCACCAGCAGCCCCCTAGCGGGGGGGCAAAACATTCAGTACTTC TRBJ2-4 . many TRBV1
CSAVPPTSGNYEQYF TGCAGTGCCGTGCCACCGACTAGCGGGAACTACGAGCAGTACTTC TRBJ2-7 TRBD2 . TRBV20-1
CASWDRGQVQPQHF TGTGCCAGCTGGGACAGGGGGCAGGTTCAGCCCCAGCATTTT TRBJ1-5 TRBD1 many TRBV19
CATSDPTRAETQYF TGTGCCACCAGTGATCCCACTAGGGCTGAGACCCAGTACTTC TRBJ2-5 . few TRBV24-1
CASSQDNGGIQYF TGTGCCAGCAGCCAAGATAACGGCGGGATTCAGTACTTC TRBJ2-4 . . TRBV3-1
CASRHNPGQGAETQYF TGCGCCAGCAGACACAACCCGGGCCAAGGGGCAGAGACCCAGTACTTC TRBJ2-5 . many TRBV4-1
CASSVGAGHRADTQYF TGTGCCAGCAGCGTAGGGGCGGGGCACCGCGCAGATACGCAGTATTTT TRBJ2-3 . many TRBV9
CAGSPGLVREQYF TGTGCCGGCAGCCCGGGACTAGTGCGGGAGCAGTACTTC TRBJ2-7 TRBD2 . TRBV11-2